The 20 T cell receptor beta chains presented below share a single source sample, sequenced in a study of identical twins. One entry per CDR3 protein results from TCRdb running MiXCR on the 5' RACE reads. The sample holds 270,000 or so distinct CDR3 sequences; about 8.3% are singletons and the top ten take roughly 3.1%. A further study also used this sample, focusing on yellow fever vaccine responses in identical twins.

The source material was CD8+ T cells sorted from blood. These receptors were obtained from a young woman in good health.

This clonotype was recorded a few times. The J gene is TRBJ1-1, the V gene TRBV19, with D unclear. The V end was cut by 3 bases, the J end by 2 bases, with 10 bases between. From germline, CDR1 is LNHDA and CDR2 SQIVND (reference sequence). CDR3 length equals 14 residues. Here the CDR3 DNA reads TGTGCCAGTAGTATTTCGGGCGGTAACACTGAAGCTTTCTTT. Translation gives CASSISGGNTEAFF.

This clonotype was seen a handful of times. This sequence joins TRBV4-1 and TRBJ2-7; D is perhaps TRBD1 or TRBD2 (5 bases each). Trimming took off 2 bases at V and 4 bases at J, with 12 bases between the two ends. Per germline, CDR1 MGHRA and CDR2 YSYEKL. This CDR3 spans 14 amino acids. The CDR3 coding sequence is TGCGCCAGCAGCCAATGGTCAGGGACGTACGAGCAGTACTTC. Protein sequence: CASSQWSGTYEQYF.

This clonotype turned up a few times. The genes are TRBV29-1 and TRBJ2-7, with TRBD1 matching 8 bases. The CDR3 runs 14 residues. CDR1 and CDR2 from the germline V gene are SQVTM and ANQGSEA. V gave up 3 bases and J gave up 2 bases; unmatched junction bases: 6. CDR3 sequence: CSVDPGTGPYEQYF. Here the CDR3 DNA reads TGCAGCGTTGACCCCGGGACAGGACCCTACGAGCAGTACTTC.

This clonotype was counted many times. This chain uses TRBV29-1 with TRBJ2-1; 7 nucleotides match TRBD2. Germline V gives CDR1 SQVTM, CDR2 ANQGSEA. CDR3 length equals 14 residues. J lost 1 base, V lost 5 bases, and 5 bases had no gene match. Written as DNA, the CDR3 is TGCAGCGTTCTTGCGGGAGTGTCCTACAATGAGCAGTTCTTC. Translating it yields CSVLAGVSYNEQFF.

This clonotype appeared many times. CDR3 protein: CASSFPPGLAGEKQFF. In DNA form, the CDR3 reads TGTGCCAGCAGTTTCCCCCCGGGACTAGCGGGGGAAAAGCAGTTCTTC. V usage is TRBV12-3 or TRBV12-4 and J usage is TRBJ2-1; 14 nucleotides agree with TRBD2. This CDR3 is 16 amino acids long. V dropped 3 bases and J dropped 11; count of bases not matched to a gene: 9.

In its sample, this clonotype was seen a few times. The chain combines TRBV4-1 with TRBJ2-5; 7 bases are shared with TRBD2. CDR3 size: 16 residues. Trimming took 2 bases from V and 4 from J; bases not matched to a gene: 10. CDR1 is MGHRA, CDR2 YSYEKL, per germline. The CDR3 reads CASSQRERGRGETQYF. The CDR3, as DNA: TGCGCCAGCAGCCAAAGAGAGCGGGGACGGGGAGAGACCCAGTACTTC.

This clonotype was counted a few times. The CDR3 sequence: CASTPQVTGNYGYTF. The CDR3 DNA sequence: TGTGCCAGCACCCCTCAGGTCACAGGAAACTATGGCTACACCTTC. J is TRBJ1-2 and V is TRBV27; D perhaps matches TRBD1 (5 bases). This CDR3 region has 15 residues. The germline V and J ends were trimmed by 7 bases and 2 bases, with 17 bases remaining between them. CDR1 is MNHEY, CDR2 SMNVEV, per germline (reference sequence).

In its sample, this clonotype was seen a few times. This chain connects TRBV29-1 to TRBJ2-5; D gene unclear. The V end was cut by 5 bases, the J end by 2 bases, with 15 bases between. The germline gives CDR1 SQVTM, CDR2 ANQGSEA. There are 14 residues in the CDR3. CDR3 DNA: TGCAGCGTTATAGAGCTCCCCGCTCAAGAGACCCAGTACTTC. It specifies CSVIELPAQETQYF.

In this sample, this clonotype turned up a few times. V usage is TRBV11-1 and J usage is TRBJ2-5; the D is unclear. The CDR3 consists of 12 residues. Germline-derived CDR1 and CDR2 are SGHAT and FQDESV (reference sequence). Trimming removed 3 bases at V and 0 bases at J, with 2 bases between. The CDR3 region has the DNA TGTGCCAGCAGCTTCGACCAAGAGACCCAGTACTTC. Residues: CASSFDQETQYF.

This clonotype was seen a handful of times. The chain is built from TRBV6-1 and TRBJ1-1, with D possibly TRBD1 on 6 matching bases. V dropped 5 bases and J dropped 0 bases, with 13 bases sitting between them. CDR1 is MNHNS, CDR2 SASEGT, per germline. The CDR3 spans 15 residues. The CDR3, as DNA: TGTGCCAGCAGTCTTGAGACAGGCATGAACACTGAAGCTTTCTTT. Protein sequence: CASSLETGMNTEAFF.

This clonotype was counted only a few times. The V gene is TRBV10-3, the J gene TRBJ2-5; D gene unclear. CDR1 and CDR2 (germline): ENHRY, SYGVKD. This CDR3 comprises 13 residues. The V gene lost 0 bases and the J gene lost 4 bases, with 6 bases spanning the gap. The CDR3 is CAISESGLETQYF. CDR3 DNA sequence: TGTGCCATCAGTGAGTCAGGGTTAGAGACCCAGTACTTC.

Only a few counts were recorded for this clonotype. This chain connects TRBV29-1 to TRBJ2-7; 7 nucleotides line up with TRBD2. The CDR3 loop spans 15 amino acids. Trimming removed 4 bases from V and 1 base from J; junction bases left unmatched: 10. CDR1 is SQVTM and CDR2 is ANQGSEA in the germline V gene. DNA of the CDR3: TGCAGCGTTGGGCTAGCGGATAGGCCGTCCTACGAGCAGTACTTC. The encoded protein is CSVGLADRPSYEQYF.

This clonotype occurred a few times. This chain joins TRBV24-1 and TRBJ2-2, with TRBD1 identical over 7 bases. Germline CDR1 is KGHDR and CDR2 is SFDVKD. Germline trimming cut 7 bases from V and 0 bases from J; bases unmatched to any gene: 10. The CDR3 length is 17 residues. CDR3 in amino acids: CATSALETGANTGELFF. CDR3 DNA sequence: TGTGCCACCAGCGCCCTAGAAACAGGGGCGAACACCGGGGAGCTGTTTTTT.

This chain connects TRBV21-1 to TRBJ1-5. TRBV21-1 is tagged as a pseudogene. This CDR3 contains 15 residues. Here the CDR3 reads CASSKFITSNQPQHF. As DNA, the CDR3 is TGTGCCAGCAGCAAATTTATAACTAGCAATCAGCCCCAGCATTTT.

J is TRBJ1-1 and V is TRBV29-1; no clear D gene. Germline V gene sequence: CDR1 SQVTM, CDR2 ANQGSEA. This CDR3 is 15 amino acids long. Between the trimmed V and J ends, which lost 4 bases and 0 bases, there was a span of 15 bases. The chain's CDR3 is CSVAHLEDLNTEAFF. The CDR3 DNA reads as TGCAGCGTTGCCCATCTTGAGGATTTGAACACTGAAGCTTTCTTT.

Many counts were recorded for this clonotype. V usage is TRBV15 and J usage is TRBJ2-1, with no clear D. The CDR3 spans 13 residues. The V end lost 1 base, the J end lost 4 bases, and 5 bases lay between the germline ends. Germline V gene sequence: CDR1 LNHNV, CDR2 YYDKDF (reference sequence). CDR3 bases: TGTGCCACCAGCAGAGGCAGGTACAATGAGCAGTTCTTC. It yields the protein CATSRGRYNEQFF.

The rearrangement uses TRBV27 and TRBJ2-7, with 10 bases matching TRBD1. This CDR3 is 16 amino acids long. V trimming: 5 bases; J trimming: 5 bases; junction bases outside the gene matches: 12. Germline V gene lookup returns CDR1 MNHEY and CDR2 SMNVEV (reference sequence). The CDR3 loop reads CASSRAPGQGWNEQYF. In nucleotides, the CDR3 is TGTGCCAGCAGTAGAGCACCGGGACAGGGGTGGAACGAGCAGTACTTC.

CDR3 in amino acids: CASSSKTVPPYEQYF. The CDR3 DNA sequence: TGTGCCAGCAGTTCCAAGACGGTCCCCCCCTACGAGCAGTACTTC. V is TRBV6-5 and J is TRBJ2-7; D uncertain. The V end lost 4 bases, the J end lost 2 bases, and 15 bases lay between the germline ends. Germline lookup yields CDR1 MNHEY and CDR2 SVGAGI. This CDR3 has 15 amino acids.

Details on this clonotype: It is likely a read error, because the conserved phenylalanine at the end of the CDR3 is missing. The chain has TRBV12-3 or TRBV12-4 and TRBJ2-2, with no clear D. V lost 2 bases, J lost 6 bases, and 1 base lay in between. There are 11 residues in the CDR3. The CDR3 bases are TGTGCCAGCAGTTTATCCGGGGAGCTGTTTTCT. Its translation is CASSLSGELFS.

This clonotype was counted only a few times. V usage is TRBV29-1 and J usage is TRBJ1-2; D is possibly TRBD1 (5 bases). The ends were cut back, 0 bases at V and 4 bases at J, with 12 bases in the middle. The germline V gene has CDR1 SQVTM and CDR2 ANQGSEA. The CDR3 is made up of 14 amino acids. In DNA, the CDR3 is TGCAGCGTTGAAGACAGGGTAGGAAGCTATGGCTACACCTTC. This encodes CSVEDRVGSYGYTF.